This T cell receptor (beta chain) was captured by sequencing in a study of tumor and adjacent non-tumor tissue in lung cancer. The wider study: Histology: 12 adenocarcinoma, a couple of squamous cell carcinoma, 1 small cell lung cancer.

TCRbeta libraries were built with three rounds of nested PCR, modified from ARM-PCR. TCRdb re-called the multiplex PCR reads through MiXCR, storing one row per CDR3 protein. This repertoire shows 75,000 to 95,000 distinct CDR3 sequences, less than 75% found once; its top ten account for 15% to 20%. The V and J ends lost 3 bases and 6 bases respectively, with 14 bases between them. CDR1 and CDR2 from the germline V gene are LNHDA and SQIVND (reference sequence). This CDR3 spans 15 amino acids. This clonotype has only a few counts. No cell sorting was done before RNA was extracted from the tissue. Sequencing was carried out using lung tumor tissue. This sequence was found in a man in his fifties or sixties with non-small cell lung cancer. V usage is TRBV19 and J usage is TRBJ2-2, with a weak D call TRBD2 (6 bases). The CDR3 region has the DNA TGTGCCAGTAGTATTATGCGGGATCGGCCCGGGGAGCTGTTTTTT. Translating it yields CASSIMRDRPGELFF. Filled out from reference TRBV19 and TRBJ2-2, the complete variable domain reads DGGITQSPKYLFRKEGQNVTLSCEQNLNHDAMYWYRQDPGQGLRLIYYSQIVNDFQKGDIAEGYSVSREKKESFPLTVTSAQKNPTAFYLCASSIMRDRPGELFFGEGSRLTVL.